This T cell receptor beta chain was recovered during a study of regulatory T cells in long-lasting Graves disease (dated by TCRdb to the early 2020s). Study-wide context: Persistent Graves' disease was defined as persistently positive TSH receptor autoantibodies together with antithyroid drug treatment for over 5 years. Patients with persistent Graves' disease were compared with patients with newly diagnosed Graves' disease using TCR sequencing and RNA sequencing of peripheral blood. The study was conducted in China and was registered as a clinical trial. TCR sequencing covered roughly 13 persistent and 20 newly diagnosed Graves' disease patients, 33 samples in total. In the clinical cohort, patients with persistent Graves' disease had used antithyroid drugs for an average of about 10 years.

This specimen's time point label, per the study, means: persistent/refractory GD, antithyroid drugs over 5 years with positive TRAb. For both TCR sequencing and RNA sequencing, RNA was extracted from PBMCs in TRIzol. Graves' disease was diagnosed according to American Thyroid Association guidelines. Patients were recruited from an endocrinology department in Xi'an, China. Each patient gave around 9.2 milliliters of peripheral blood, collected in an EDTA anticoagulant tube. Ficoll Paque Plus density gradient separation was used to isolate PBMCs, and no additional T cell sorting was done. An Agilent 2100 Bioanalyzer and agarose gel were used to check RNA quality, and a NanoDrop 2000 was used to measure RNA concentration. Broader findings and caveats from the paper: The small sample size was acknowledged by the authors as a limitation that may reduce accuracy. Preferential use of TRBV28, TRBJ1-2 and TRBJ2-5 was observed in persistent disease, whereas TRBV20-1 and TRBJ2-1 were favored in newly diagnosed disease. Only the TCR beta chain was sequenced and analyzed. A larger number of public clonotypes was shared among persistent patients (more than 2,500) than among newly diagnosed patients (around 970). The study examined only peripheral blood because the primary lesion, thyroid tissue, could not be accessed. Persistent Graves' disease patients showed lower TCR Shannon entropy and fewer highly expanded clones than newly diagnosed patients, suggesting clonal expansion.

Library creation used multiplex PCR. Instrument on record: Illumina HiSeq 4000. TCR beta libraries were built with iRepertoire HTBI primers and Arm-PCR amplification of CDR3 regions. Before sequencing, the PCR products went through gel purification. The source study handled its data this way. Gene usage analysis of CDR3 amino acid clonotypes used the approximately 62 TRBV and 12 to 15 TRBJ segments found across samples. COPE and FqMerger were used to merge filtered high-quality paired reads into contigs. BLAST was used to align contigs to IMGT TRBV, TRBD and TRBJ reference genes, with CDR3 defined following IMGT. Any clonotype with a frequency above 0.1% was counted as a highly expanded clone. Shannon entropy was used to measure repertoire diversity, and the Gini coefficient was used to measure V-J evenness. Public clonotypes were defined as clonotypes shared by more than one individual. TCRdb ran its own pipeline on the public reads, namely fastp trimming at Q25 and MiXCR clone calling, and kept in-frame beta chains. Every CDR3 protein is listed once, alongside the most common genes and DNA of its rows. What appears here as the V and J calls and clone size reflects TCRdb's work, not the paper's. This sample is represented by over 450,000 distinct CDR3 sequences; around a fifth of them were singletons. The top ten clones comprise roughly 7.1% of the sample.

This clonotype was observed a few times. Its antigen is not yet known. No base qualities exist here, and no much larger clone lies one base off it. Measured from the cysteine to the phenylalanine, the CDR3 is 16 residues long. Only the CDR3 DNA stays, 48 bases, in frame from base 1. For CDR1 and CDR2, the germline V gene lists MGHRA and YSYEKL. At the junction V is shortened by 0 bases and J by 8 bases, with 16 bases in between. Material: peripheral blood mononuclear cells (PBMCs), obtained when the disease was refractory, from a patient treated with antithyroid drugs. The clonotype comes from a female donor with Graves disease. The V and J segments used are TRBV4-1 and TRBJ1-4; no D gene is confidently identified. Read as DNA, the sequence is TGCGCCAGCAGCCAAGAAATAGGACGGGTGGACGAAAAACTGTTTTTT. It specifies CASSQEIGRVDEKLFF.